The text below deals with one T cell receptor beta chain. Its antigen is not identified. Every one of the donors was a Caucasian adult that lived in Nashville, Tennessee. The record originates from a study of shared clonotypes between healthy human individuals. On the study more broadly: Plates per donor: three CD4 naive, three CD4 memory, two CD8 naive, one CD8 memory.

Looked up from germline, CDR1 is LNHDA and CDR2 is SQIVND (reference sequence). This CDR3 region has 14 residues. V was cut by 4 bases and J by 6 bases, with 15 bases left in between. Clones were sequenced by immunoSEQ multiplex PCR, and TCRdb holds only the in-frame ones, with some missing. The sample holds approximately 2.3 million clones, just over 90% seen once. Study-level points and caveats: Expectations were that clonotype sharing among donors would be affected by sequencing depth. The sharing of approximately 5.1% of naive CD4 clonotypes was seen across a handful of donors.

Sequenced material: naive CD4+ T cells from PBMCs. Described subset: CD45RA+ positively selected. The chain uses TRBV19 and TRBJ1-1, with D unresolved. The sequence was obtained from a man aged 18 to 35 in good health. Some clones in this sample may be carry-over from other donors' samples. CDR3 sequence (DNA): TGTGCCAGTAGTAAAGGGCTTTGGCTCCCTGAAGCTTTCTTT. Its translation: CASSKGLWLPEAFF. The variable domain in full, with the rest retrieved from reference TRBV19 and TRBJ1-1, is DGGITQSPKYLFRKEGQNVTLSCEQNLNHDAMYWYRQDPGQGLRLIYYSQIVNDFQKGDIAEGYSVSREKKESFPLTVTSAQKNPTAFYLCASSKGLWLPEAFFGQGTRLTVV.